The 32 T cell receptor beta chains listed next were all sequenced from one sample in a study of blood T cell repertoires in COVID-19 (dated by TCRdb to 2019 to 2021). Library construction relied on the immunoSEQ multiplex PCR assay. TCRdb mirrors the immuneACCESS table, restricted to in-frame sequences. Some clones are absent from its copies; in checked studies, under half trace to an unresolved V gene, and the reason for the others is unknown. This sample gives 150,000 to 200,000 clones in total; 70% to 90% of them show up just once. The ten largest clonotypes hold approximately 2.9% of the sample. The sequenced sample was peripheral blood. The receptors shown here come from a man aged 55 to 70 with acute or convalescent COVID-19.

The chain carries TRBV5-6 and TRBJ1-6, with TRBD1 matching 9 bases. The V and J ends lost 1 base and 9 bases, in that order; junction bases with no gene match: 8. The CDR3 is 16 residues long. Looked up from germline, CDR1 is SGHDT and CDR2 is YYEEEE. CDR3 DNA: TGTGCCAGCAGCTTGAACACCGGGGACAGGGTTTCACCCCTCCACTTT. It specifies CASSLNTGDRVSPLHF.

This sequence joins TRBV11-2 and TRBJ2-1, with TRBD2 as a possible D gene (6 bases). Trimming cost V 5 bases and J 4 bases, with 12 bases left between them. Germline CDR1 reads SGHAT; CDR2 reads FQNNGV. This CDR3 has 14 residues. This CDR3 reads CASSIGTLYNEQFF. CDR3 coding DNA: TGTGCCAGCAGCATCGGGACTCTTTACAATGAGCAGTTCTTC. Using reference TRBV11-2 and TRBJ2-1 for the parts outside the CDR3, the full variable domain is EAGVAQSPRYKIIEKRQSVAFWCNPISGHATLYWYQQILGQGPKLLIQFQNNGVVDDSQLPKDRFSAERLKGVDSTLKIQPAKLEDSAVYLCASSIGTLYNEQFFGPGTRLTVL.

V is TRBV11-2 and J is TRBJ2-5; weak D call: TRBD1 (5 bases). There are 14 residues in the CDR3. Germline V lookup: CDR1 SGHAT, CDR2 FQNNGV. The V gene lost 5 bases and the J gene lost 2 bases, with 12 bases spanning the gap. CDR3 DNA: TGTGCCAGCAGCATAGGACACTTACAAGAGACCCAGTACTTC. Amino acid sequence: CASSIGHLQETQYF.

In this sample, this clone turned up a few times. The gene calls are TRBV7-6 and TRBJ2-1; 9 bases line up with TRBD2. CDR1 and CDR2 (germline): SGHVS, FNYEAQ. This CDR3 comprises 16 residues. V dropped 6 bases and J dropped 3; count of bases not matched to a gene: 9. CDR3 nucleotide sequence: TGTGCCAGCAGGCCCGTCCGGACTAGCGTCTACAATGAGCAGTTCTTC. It is translated as CASRPVRTSVYNEQFF.

Only one count was recorded for this clone. This chain connects TRBV4-3 to TRBJ2-2; the match to TRBD1 covers 7 bases. CDR3 length equals 15 residues. Unmatched junction bases numbered 3, after V lost 0 bases and J lost 5 bases. CDR1 and CDR2 from the germline V gene are LGHNA and YSLEER. The CDR3 region has the DNA TGCGCCAGCAGCCAAGAACAGGGGATAACCGGGGAGCTGTTTTTT. Protein sequence: CASSQEQGITGELFF.

The rearrangement joins TRBV11-2 to TRBJ1-2, with D perhaps matching TRBD1 (5 bases). This CDR3 region has 15 residues. Germline-derived CDR1 and CDR2 are SGHAT and FQNNGV. Trimming shortened V by 7 bases and J by 4 bases, and 19 bases separated the two germline ends. CDR3 sequence: CASTKSRAEVYGYTF. The CDR3, as DNA: TGTGCCAGCACCAAATCCAGGGCCGAGGTCTATGGCTACACCTTC.

The rearrangement joins TRBV11-2 to TRBJ2-1; TRBD1 agrees at 10 bases. Germline V CDR1 and CDR2: SGHAT, FQNNGV. The CDR3 totals 16 residues. The V segment lost 6 bases and the J segment 4 bases; nucleotides outside the gene matches: 9. The CDR3, as DNA: TGTGCCAGCAGACCACAGCGGGACAGGGGTTACAATGAGCAGTTCTTC. Encoded protein: CASRPQRDRGYNEQFF.

V gene TRBV2 combines with J gene TRBJ2-5, with D uncertain. V gave up 3 bases and J gave up 0 bases, with 11 bases separating them. Germline V gene data show CDR1 as SNHLY and CDR2 as FYNNEI. This CDR3 spans 15 amino acids. CDR3 amino acids: CASSDTAADQETQYF. DNA of the CDR3: TGTGCCAGCAGTGATACGGCGGCAGACCAAGAGACCCAGTACTTC.

The V call is TRBV7-2, the J call TRBJ1-2; 9 nucleotides align to TRBD1. Losses at the gene ends were 0 bases for V and 7 bases for J; bases not matched to a gene: 9. Germline lookup yields CDR1 SGHTA and CDR2 FQGNSA. The CDR3 contains 16 residues. The CDR3 DNA sequence: TGTGCCAGCAGCTTAGCTATCCTTCGGGGACAGGGTGGCTACACCTTC. This codes for CASSLAILRGQGGYTF.

This clone showed up just once. The chain has TRBV5-1 and TRBJ2-4, with 8 positions matching TRBD2. V was clipped by 3 bases and J by 6 bases; unmatched bases: 5. The CDR3 runs 14 residues. Germline CDR1 and CDR2: SGHRS and YFSETQ. The CDR3 reads CASSSGGVGNIQYF. The CDR3 DNA is TGCGCCAGCAGCTCGGGAGGGGTGGGAAACATTCAGTACTTC.

The chain is built from TRBV5-5 and TRBJ1-1; maybe TRBD1 (5 bases). Germline V gene sequence: CDR1 SGHKS, CDR2 YYEKEE (reference sequence). V was trimmed by 1 base and J by 5 bases, leaving 18 bases between them. The CDR3 covers 16 residues. CDR3 sequence (DNA): TGTGCCAGCAGCTTGAGGGTAAACAGGTTCGAGACTGAAGCTTTCTTT. It is translated as CASSLRVNRFETEAFF.

The V call is TRBV7-2, the J call TRBJ1-4, with a weak D call TRBD1 (5 bases). Germline-derived CDR1 and CDR2 are SGHTA and FQGNSA. The germline V and J ends were trimmed by 5 bases and 10 bases, with 23 bases remaining between them. This CDR3 spans 16 amino acids. In DNA form, the CDR3 reads TGTGCCAGCAGCGTCTTCCCGGAGGGCCCCGGGGGAAAACTGTTTTTT. Encoded protein: CASSVFPEGPGGKLFF.

This clone is a singleton in its sample. The identical CDR3 is also encoded by other nucleotide sequences in the sample. The CDR3 loop reads CASSLGGPSSTDTQYF. The CDR3 nucleotides are TGCGCCAGCAGCTTGGGGGGGCCATCTAGCACAGATACGCAGTATTTT. The V gene is TRBV5-1, the J gene TRBJ2-3; possible D gene TRBD1, 6 bases. The germline V gene has CDR1 SGHRS and CDR2 YFSETQ. The ends were cut back, 0 bases at V and 0 bases at J, with 11 bases in the middle. The CDR3 runs 16 residues.

The rearrangement links TRBV3-1 (or the pseudogene TRBV3-2) to TRBJ1-1, with D unresolved. Germline V lookup: CDR1 LGHDT, CDR2 YNNKEL (reference sequence). Deletions cut 1 base from V and 6 bases from J, with 9 bases between. This CDR3 spans 13 amino acids. The CDR3 sequence: CASSQGTYPEAFF. In DNA, the CDR3 is TGTGCCAGCAGCCAAGGGACTTATCCTGAAGCTTTCTTT.

This rearrangement joins TRBV15 to TRBJ1-5, with unresolved D. Germline V gene data show CDR1 as LNHNV and CDR2 as YYDKDF (reference sequence). This CDR3 has 11 residues. Trimming took 7 bases from V and 4 from J, leaving 5 bases between them. The CDR3 nucleotides are TGTGCCACCACCCATAATCAGCCCCAGCATTTT. As protein: CATTHNQPQHF.

V usage is TRBV6-5 and J usage is TRBJ1-1; possible D gene TRBD1, 6 bases. Germline V CDR1 and CDR2: MNHEY, SVGAGI. V lost 7 bases and J 1 base, leaving 13 bases between the germline ends. CDR3 length: 14 amino acids. CDR3 in DNA: TGTGCCAGCACCAGGGACACGGGGAACACTGAAGCTTTCTTT. Amino acid sequence: CASTRDTGNTEAFF.

This chain connects TRBV5-6 to TRBJ1-1, with 7 bases that match TRBD1. The trim removed 3 bases at V and 1 base at J, leaving 3 bases unmatched. The CDR3 contains 14 residues. Germline lookup yields CDR1 SGHDT and CDR2 YYEEEE. DNA for the CDR3: TGTGCCAGCAGCTGGGGGGACAGGAACACTGAAGCTTTCTTT. Protein: CASSWGDRNTEAFF.

The rearrangement joins TRBV5-1 to TRBJ1-6, with D perhaps matching TRBD1 (5 bases). Germline CDR1 is SGHRS and CDR2 is YFSETQ. The CDR3 has 17 residues. The V end lost 5 bases, the J end lost 4 bases, and 19 bases lay between the germline ends. The CDR3 sequence is CASRYTRGGVYNSPLHF. The CDR3 DNA follows: TGCGCCAGCAGGTATACCCGGGGAGGGGTATATAATTCACCCCTCCACTTT.

CDR3 protein: CASSHLGQSGEKLFF. CDR3 DNA: TGCGCCAGCAGTCACCTCGGCCAATCGGGGGAAAAACTGTTTTTT. The V gene is TRBV4-1, the J gene TRBJ1-4; D is unresolved. The CDR3 is 15 residues long. The V end lost 6 bases, the J end lost 8 bases, and 19 bases lay between the germline ends. Germline lookup yields CDR1 MGHRA and CDR2 YSYEKL.

The chain uses TRBV5-4 and TRBJ1-2; D is uncertain. V was cut by 0 bases and J by 5 bases, with 8 bases left in between. Germline V gene lookup returns CDR1 SGHNT and CDR2 YYREEE (reference sequence). This CDR3 spans 13 amino acids. CDR3: CASSLDSSYGYTF. The DNA for the CDR3 is TGTGCCAGCAGCTTGGACAGCTCATATGGCTACACCTTC.

This clone occurred once. The chain employs TRBV9 and TRBJ1-3; 7 bases match TRBD1. This CDR3 has 17 residues. Germline V gene lookup returns CDR1 SGDLS and CDR2 YYNGEE. The V and J ends lost 0 bases and 0 bases, in that order; junction bases with no gene match: 6. DNA of the CDR3: TGTGCCAGCAGCGTAGCTCCCGGGACAGTCTCTGGAAACACCATATATTTT. Its translation: CASSVAPGTVSGNTIYF.

The chain carries TRBV10-3 and TRBJ1-2; D is ambiguous. Germline V gene data show CDR1 as ENHRY and CDR2 as SYGVKD. V was cut by 0 bases and J by 4 bases, with 12 bases left in between. The CDR3 totals 15 residues. Here the CDR3 reads CAISESEGPSYGYTF. CDR3 DNA sequence: TGTGCCATCAGTGAGTCGGAGGGCCCGTCCTATGGCTACACCTTC.

The chain uses TRBV30 and TRBJ1-6; no firm D call. From germline, CDR1 is GTSNPN and CDR2 SVGIG (reference sequence). There are 13 residues in the CDR3. V was trimmed by 4 bases and J by 7 bases, leaving 11 bases between them. CDR3 nucleotide sequence: TGTGCCTGGACTCACGTGCAGAATTCACCCCTCCACTTT. Translated, it gives CAWTHVQNSPLHF.

The chain combines TRBV3-1 (or the pseudogene TRBV3-2) with TRBJ2-4; 8 bases are shared with TRBD2. The CDR3 runs 15 residues. CDR1 and CDR2 from the germline V gene are LGHDT and YNNKEL (reference sequence). V lost 5 bases and J lost 1; bases outside the gene matches: 4. The CDR3 coding sequence is TGTGCCAGCAGCTATGGACTAGCTGCCAAAAACATTCAGTACTTC. Translation: CASSYGLAAKNIQYF.

The chain couples TRBV6-1 to TRBJ1-2; TRBD1 aligns across 11 bases. Looked up from germline, CDR1 is MNHNS and CDR2 is SASEGT. This CDR3 comprises 15 residues. With V trimmed by 0 bases and J by 5 bases, 2 bases remained unmatched. The CDR3 region is CASSEAGTGGYGYTF. Written as DNA, the CDR3 is TGTGCCAGCAGTGAAGCCGGGACAGGGGGATATGGCTACACCTTC.

This sequence joins TRBV4-1 and TRBJ2-5; 9 bases align to TRBD1. This CDR3 is 15 amino acids long. Germline V CDR1 and CDR2: MGHRA, YSYEKL. Trimming took 0 bases from V and 5 from J; bases not matched to a gene: 4. The CDR3 is CASSQDGTGWETQYF. As DNA, the CDR3 is TGCGCCAGCAGCCAAGATGGGACAGGGTGGGAGACCCAGTACTTC.

The rearrangement joins TRBV6-5 to TRBJ1-5; D possibly corresponds to TRBD1 (6 bases). Trimming took off 7 bases at V and 0 bases at J, with 7 bases between the two ends. This CDR3 is 13 amino acids long. The germline gives CDR1 MNHEY, CDR2 SVGAGI. The CDR3 coding sequence is TGTGCCAGCACACAGGGTAGCAATCAGCCCCAGCATTTT. It codes for CASTQGSNQPQHF.

DNA for the CDR3: TGTGCCAGCAGTACCCCGACAGGGGGCTACGAGCAGTACTTC. It codes for CASSTPTGGYEQYF. The V gene is TRBV6-6, the J gene TRBJ2-7; TRBD1 aligns across 9 bases. This CDR3 spans 14 amino acids. The V segment lost 5 bases and the J segment 3 bases; nucleotides outside the gene matches: 5. Germline CDR1 reads MNHNY; CDR2 reads SVGAGI (reference sequence).

This chain connects TRBV7-9 to TRBJ2-5, with TRBD1 matching over 7 bases. This CDR3 comprises 13 residues. The junction had 4 bases not matched to a gene; V was cut back by 6 bases and J by 3 bases. CDR1 and CDR2 (germline): SEHNR, FQNEAQ (reference sequence). Here the CDR3 reads CASRRGTEETQYF. The CDR3 DNA reads as TGTGCCAGCAGGCGAGGGACAGAAGAGACCCAGTACTTC.

This chain uses TRBV15 with TRBJ2-7; 8 bases are shared with TRBD1. The ends lost 3 bases at V and 3 bases at J; junction bases unmatched: 7. The CDR3 consists of 15 residues. In germline, CDR1 is LNHNV, CDR2 YYDKDF (reference sequence). The DNA of the CDR3 is TGTGCCACCAGCAGCCCGGGACAGGACCACTACGAGCAGTACTTC. This codes for CATSSPGQDHYEQYF.

CDR3 coding DNA: TGTGCCAGCAGCTCTTATTCCCGGGACAGGGGCACAGATACGCAGTATTTT. Encoded protein: CASSSYSRDRGTDTQYF. The chain recombines TRBV5-5 with TRBJ2-3; 9 bases are shared with TRBD1. Germline V gives CDR1 SGHKS, CDR2 YYEKEE (reference sequence). CDR3 length: 17 amino acids. Trimming removed 3 bases from V and 1 base from J; junction bases left unmatched: 9.

The chain is built from TRBV2 and TRBJ1-1; possible D gene TRBD1, 5 bases. This CDR3 contains 13 residues. Trimming removed 4 bases at V and 4 bases at J, with 10 bases between. The germline CDR1 and CDR2 sequences are SNHLY and FYNNEI. CDR3 amino acids: CASSVGGGTEAFF. In DNA, the CDR3 is TGTGCCAGCAGTGTGGGGGGGGGCACTGAAGCTTTCTTT.